These 8 T cell receptor beta chains were all obtained from the same sample, sequenced in a study of molecular identifiers for immune sequencing clone quantification. TCRdb re-called the PCR reads with MiXCR, one entry per CDR3 protein. The table lists approximately 670,000 distinct CDR3 sequences, roughly 21% of them singletons. Material: naive CD8+ T cells from blood, with Jurkat cell RNA spiked in. Documented subset: FACS-sorted CD8+CD4-CCR7+CD45RA+ naive T cells. These receptors were obtained from a human donor in good health. Some libraries in this study had Jurkat cell RNA spiked in.

The V gene is TRBV30, the J gene TRBJ2-1; D perhaps matches TRBD2 (5 bases). The CDR3 has 17 residues. The V end lost 0 bases, the J end lost 0 bases, and 15 bases lay between the germline ends. Germline-derived CDR1 and CDR2 are GTSNPN and SVGIG (reference sequence). This CDR3 reads CAWSVLWTLSSYNEQFF. In nucleotides, the CDR3 is TGTGCCTGGAGTGTACTATGGACTCTTAGCTCCTACAATGAGCAGTTCTTC.

The table lists this clonotype with many counts. This chain joins TRBV27 and TRBJ2-3; D might be TRBD2 (5 bases). Trimming stripped 3 bases from V and 3 bases from J, with 13 bases between. CDR1 and CDR2 (germline): MNHEY, SMNVEV (reference sequence). The CDR3 is 15 amino acids. The CDR3 protein is CASSFVLAATDTQYF. The CDR3 bases are TGTGCCAGCAGTTTCGTGCTAGCAGCGACAGATACGCAGTATTTT.

The chain employs TRBV28 and TRBJ1-5; D is unresolved. CDR1 is MDHEN, CDR2 SYDVKM, per germline. V shed 6 bases and J shed 2 bases, with 11 bases lying between them. This CDR3 region has 14 residues. The CDR3 reads CASRLWTGNQPQHF. The DNA of the CDR3 is TGTGCCAGCAGGCTTTGGACCGGCAATCAGCCCCAGCATTTT.

On this clonotype itself: A much larger clone is a single base away; this may be a read error. The missing conserved phenylalanine or tryptophan at the end of this CDR3 makes a read error likely. V is TRBV20-1 and J is TRBJ2-7; D perhaps matches TRBD1 (6 bases). This CDR3 has 14 amino acids. Deletions cut 1 base from V and 3 bases from J, with 13 bases between. CDR1 and CDR2 (germline): DFQATT, SNEGSKA (reference sequence). CDR3 sequence (DNA): TGCAGTGCTAGAGTAGGAGACAGGCTCTACGAGCAGTACTCC. It codes for CSARVGDRLYEQYS.

This clonotype has ten or more counts. V gene TRBV5-1 combines with J gene TRBJ2-2; a possible D gene is TRBD1 (6 bases). Trimming took off 9 bases at V and 1 base at J, with 16 bases between the two ends. The germline CDR1 and CDR2 sequences are SGHRS and YFSETQ. There are 15 residues in the CDR3. The CDR3 coding sequence is TGCGCCAACCCCGCCGGGACAAAGAACACCGGGGAGCTGTTTTTT. This translates into CANPAGTKNTGELFF. Complete variable domain (other parts from reference TRBV5-1 and TRBJ2-2): KAGVTQTPRYLIKTRGQQVTLSCSPISGHRSVSWYQQTPGQGLQFLFEYFSETQRNKGNFPGRFSGRQFSNSRSEMNVSTLELGDSALYLCANPAGTKNTGELFFGEGSRLTVL.

Many counts were recorded for this clonotype. The genes are TRBV29-1 and TRBJ2-7; no clear D gene. Looked up from germline, CDR1 is SQVTM and CDR2 is ANQGSEA. V dropped 6 bases and J dropped 4 bases, with 10 bases sitting between them. There are 11 residues in the CDR3. The CDR3 region has the DNA TGCAGCGTGGCAGAAGGGTACGAGCAGTACTTC. As protein: CSVAEGYEQYF.

This clonotype appeared many times. This sequence joins TRBV27 and TRBJ1-1, with 7 positions matching TRBD1. The CDR3 covers 15 residues. Germline V gene data show CDR1 as MNHEY and CDR2 as SMNVEV (reference sequence). J was trimmed by 11 bases and V by 5 bases; bases with no gene match: 17. DNA of the CDR3: TGTGCCAGCAGTCTAGGAGCAGGGGGGGCTGTGGAGGCTTTCTTT. Its protein product is CASSLGAGGAVEAFF.

As concerns this clonotype: One end of the junction is discordant with germline, which a read error may explain. The chain employs TRBV19 and TRBJ2-1; D not certain. The CDR3 is made up of 15 amino acids. Germline assignment: CDR1 LNHDA and CDR2 SQIVND (reference sequence). For the CDR3, the DNA is TGTGCCAGTAGTTCAGGCCCCCTGGGATACAATGAGCAGTCCTTC. Translation: CASSSGPLGYNEQSF. Full variable domain (outside the CDR3, taken from reference TRBV19 and TRBJ2-1): DGGITQSPKYLFRKEGQNVTLSCEQNLNHDAMYWYRQDPGQGLRLIYYSQIVNDFQKGDIAEGYSVSREKKESFPLTVTSAQKNPTAFYLCASSSGPLGYNEQSFGPGTRLTVL.